A single sample gave rise to the 26 T cell receptor beta chains below, sequenced in a study of blood T cell repertoires in COVID-19. Using immunoSEQ multiplex PCR, the repertoire was profiled, and TCRdb retains in-frame clones only, with some absent. This sample has 120,000 to 150,000 clones; over 65% occur once, and the top ten carry 4.8%. Sequenced input: peripheral blood. The receptors shown here come from a human donor in a cohort sampled during active COVID-19.

The gene calls are TRBV12-5 and TRBJ2-3, with D maybe TRBD2 (6 bases). Germline V lookup: CDR1 LGHNT, CDR2 FRNRAP. The CDR3 covers 15 residues. The V end was cut by 1 base, the J end by 2 bases, with 10 bases between. CDR3 coding DNA: TGTGCTAGTGGTTTGGGGGGGACTGTCACAGATACGCAGTATTTT. It specifies CASGLGGTVTDTQYF.

V is TRBV5-6 and J is TRBJ2-3; 12 bases agree with TRBD2. Trimming cost V 3 bases and J 6 bases; bases outside gene matches: 5. Germline CDR1 reads SGHDT; CDR2 reads YYEEEE. This CDR3 has 15 residues. The CDR3 nucleotides are TGTGCCAGCAGCTACCTAGCGGGGGGGTTGGATACGCAGTATTTT. Encoded protein: CASSYLAGGLDTQYF.

The genes are TRBV7-9 and TRBJ1-1; tentatively, D is TRBD1 (5 bases). Trimming took 5 bases from V and 5 from J, leaving 18 bases between them. CDR1 is SEHNR, CDR2 FQNEAQ, per germline (reference sequence). This CDR3 comprises 15 residues. Here the CDR3 reads CASSLTSSGGTEAFF. The CDR3 DNA reads TGTGCCAGCAGCCTAACGTCATCCGGGGGGACTGAAGCTTTCTTT. Filled out from reference TRBV7-9 and TRBJ1-1, the complete variable domain reads DTGVSQNPRHKITKRGQNVTFRCDPISEHNRLYWYRQTLGQGPEFLTYFQNEAQLEKSRLLSDRFSAERPKGSFSTLEIQRTEQGDSAMYLCASSLTSSGGTEAFFGQGTRLTVV.

This clone was picked up a small number of times. V is TRBV2 and J is TRBJ1-6, with a weak D call TRBD1 (6 bases). CDR3 length equals 16 residues. Trimming cost V 7 bases and J 2 bases, with 15 bases left between them. Germline lookup yields CDR1 SNHLY and CDR2 FYNNEI. CDR3 amino acids: CASITTGSAYNSPLHF. CDR3 nucleotides: TGTGCCAGCATCACTACAGGGTCGGCCTATAATTCACCCCTCCACTTT.

The chain recombines TRBV5-1 with TRBJ1-1; TRBD1 might be the D (6 bases). CDR3 length: 15 amino acids. In germline, CDR1 is SGHRS, CDR2 YFSETQ. With 4 bases removed from V and 0 bases from J, the gap between germline ends came to 13 bases. The DNA of the CDR3 is TGCGCCAGCAGCCCGGAAACAGGGTTGAACACTGAAGCTTTCTTT. Its protein product is CASSPETGLNTEAFF.

The CDR3 sequence is CASRTGQGIGGNTIYF. CDR3 sequence (DNA): TGTGCCAGCAGGACCGGACAGGGGATCGGCGGAAACACCATATATTTT. The V call is TRBV2, the J call TRBJ1-3, with 9 bases identical to TRBD1. Germline CDR1 and CDR2: SNHLY and FYNNEI. V trimming: 6 bases; J trimming: 4 bases; junction bases outside the gene matches: 10. This CDR3 has 16 residues. The full variable domain, with the rest looked up from reference TRBV2 and TRBJ1-3, is EPEVTQTPSHQVTQMGQEVILRCVPISNHLYFYWYRQILGQKVEFLVSFYNNEISEKSEIFDDQFSVERPDGSNFTLKIRSTKLEDSAMYFCASRTGQGIGGNTIYFGEGSWLTVV.

The CDR3 protein is CASSQPLKAGGAKNIQYF. CDR3 coding DNA: TGCGCCAGCAGCCAACCCTTAAAGGCGGGAGGGGCCAAAAACATTCAGTACTTC. This rearrangement joins TRBV4-1 to TRBJ2-4, with TRBD2 matching over 9 bases. Germline assignment: CDR1 MGHRA and CDR2 YSYEKL. The ends lost 2 bases at V and 1 base at J; junction bases unmatched: 9. The CDR3 consists of 18 residues.

The chain employs TRBV6-4 and TRBJ2-7; TRBD2 matches 7 bases. With V trimmed by 8 bases and J by 1 base, 11 bases remained unmatched. CDR3 length: 15 residues. In germline, CDR1 is MRHNA, CDR2 SNTAGT. The CDR3 reads CASRGVRGFSYEQYV. The CDR3 region has the DNA TGTGCCAGCCGGGGGGTGCGAGGCTTTTCCTACGAGCAGTACGTC.

The J gene is TRBJ1-4, the V gene TRBV6-6; D is undetermined. The CDR3 contains 12 residues. Trimming shortened V by 3 bases and J by 6 bases, and 5 bases separated the two germline ends. The germline gives CDR1 MNHNY, CDR2 SVGAGI (reference sequence). The DNA for the CDR3 is TGTGCCAGCAGTTATAATGATGAAAAACTGTTTTTT. Amino acid sequence: CASSYNDEKLFF.

The chain couples TRBV6-5 to TRBJ2-3, with 10 bases identical to TRBD2. Losses at the gene ends were 6 bases for V and 8 bases for J; bases not matched to a gene: 11. The CDR3 is 15 residues long. Germline V gene lookup returns CDR1 MNHEY and CDR2 SVGAGI. Here the CDR3 reads CASRRTSGAGGTQYF. For the CDR3, the DNA is TGTGCCAGCAGGCGGACTAGCGGAGCCGGTGGTACGCAGTATTTT.

This chain links TRBV5-1 with TRBJ2-2, with 7 bases that match TRBD1. The junction had 4 bases not matched to a gene; V was cut back by 4 bases and J by 4 bases. CDR3 length: 14 residues. The germline V gene encodes CDR1 SGHRS and CDR2 YFSETQ. CDR3 loop: CASSLRQGTGELFF. DNA for the CDR3: TGCGCCAGCAGCCTCCGACAGGGCACCGGGGAGCTGTTTTTT.

This clone was observed a single time. This chain uses TRBV2 with TRBJ2-7; 9 bases line up with TRBD1. Germline loops: CDR1 SNHLY, CDR2 FYNNEI. With V trimmed by 6 bases and J by 6 bases, 9 bases remained unmatched. CDR3 length: 14 residues. The CDR3 coding sequence is TGTGCCAGCAGCCCAGGGACAGGGATGGGCGAGCAGTACTTC. Translating it yields CASSPGTGMGEQYF.

The chain employs TRBV5-6 and TRBJ2-2; 8 bases align to TRBD2. The germline V gene encodes CDR1 SGHDT and CDR2 YYEEEE. V shed 6 bases and J 1 base; nucleotides not matched to a gene: 11. This CDR3 has 17 residues. The CDR3 nucleotides are TGTGCCAGCACCTCCGGGGGGGGGCCTCTGAACACCGGGGAGCTGTTTTTT. Its protein is CASTSGGGPLNTGELFF.

The rearrangement joins TRBV10-3 to TRBJ1-2; unclear D gene. The length of the CDR3 is 14 residues. V gave up 0 bases and J gave up 0 bases, with 5 bases separating them. CDR1 and CDR2 (germline): ENHRY, SYGVKD. CDR3 in amino acids: CAISESRSNYGYTF. The CDR3 nucleotides read TGTGCCATCAGTGAGTCGCGGTCTAACTATGGCTACACCTTC.

The chain is built from TRBV7-6 and TRBJ2-1, with D possibly matching TRBD2 (5 bases). Trimming stripped 5 bases from V and 4 bases from J, with 15 bases between. The CDR3 length is 15 residues. Germline loops: CDR1 SGHVS, CDR2 FNYEAQ. CDR3 residues: CASSLPSGVYNEQFF. The CDR3 DNA sequence: TGTGCCAGCAGCCTACCGAGCGGAGTTTACAATGAGCAGTTCTTC.

On this clone: Other nucleotide sequences in the sample specify the same CDR3. The chain couples TRBV18 to TRBJ2-7, with D possibly being TRBD1 (6 bases). The V gene lost 2 bases and the J gene lost 4 bases, with 9 bases spanning the gap. The CDR3 has 13 residues. Germline CDR1 is KGHSH and CDR2 is LQKENI. The CDR3 nucleotides read TGTGCCAGCTCACCATCAGGGGTTTACGAGCAGTACTTC. This sequence encodes CASSPSGVYEQYF.

The chain combines TRBV7-2 with TRBJ2-2; D call uncertain. The CDR3 extends over 15 amino acids. V was trimmed by 1 base and J by 2 bases, leaving 8 bases between them. The germline V gene has CDR1 SGHTA and CDR2 FQGNSA. In nucleotides, the CDR3 is TGTGCCAGCAGCTTAGGAGTCGGTAACACCGGGGAGCTGTTTTTT. Translation: CASSLGVGNTGELFF.

The chain carries TRBV11-2 and TRBJ2-5; D is perhaps TRBD2 (5 bases). Germline V gene data show CDR1 as SGHAT and CDR2 as FQNNGV. CDR3 length: 15 residues. Trimming stripped 6 bases from V and 1 base from J, with 15 bases between. The CDR3 nucleotides read TGTGCCAGCAGGTCCGATAGCGCCCTCCAAGAGACCCAGTACTTC. Protein product: CASRSDSALQETQYF. Complete variable domain (other parts from reference TRBV11-2 and TRBJ2-5): EAGVAQSPRYKIIEKRQSVAFWCNPISGHATLYWYQQILGQGPKLLIQFQNNGVVDDSQLPKDRFSAERLKGVDSTLKIQPAKLEDSAVYLCASRSDSALQETQYFGPGTRLLVL.

The gene calls are TRBV6-6 and TRBJ2-3; the match to TRBD1 covers 9 bases. This CDR3 has 14 amino acids. Per germline, CDR1 MNHNY and CDR2 SVGAGI (reference sequence). Losses at the gene ends were 8 bases for V and 0 bases for J; bases not matched to a gene: 3. Written as DNA, the CDR3 is TGTGCCAGCTGGGACAGGGCAAGCACAGATACGCAGTATTTT. It encodes CASWDRASTDTQYF.

This clone was seen once. The gene calls are TRBV11-2 and TRBJ2-1; 7 positions match TRBD2. Trimming at V came to 4 bases and at J to 4 bases, leaving 13 bases not matched to a gene. CDR1 is SGHAT and CDR2 is FQNNGV in the germline V gene. This CDR3 is built from 17 residues. CDR3: CASSSISAGAIYNEQFF. DNA for the CDR3: TGTGCCAGCAGCTCCATAAGTGCGGGAGCGATTTACAATGAGCAGTTCTTC.

The rearrangement uses TRBV5-1 and TRBJ1-2, with 8 bases aligning to TRBD1. The junction had 5 bases not matched to a gene; V was cut back by 5 bases and J by 2 bases. The CDR3 totals 14 residues. Germline CDR1 SGHRS, CDR2 YFSETQ. The CDR3 loop is CASSGQGDNYGYTF. CDR3 DNA: TGCGCCAGCAGTGGACAGGGTGACAACTATGGCTACACCTTC.

V usage is TRBV2 and J usage is TRBJ2-3; a possible D gene is TRBD2 (5 bases). In germline, CDR1 is SNHLY, CDR2 FYNNEI. V lost 7 bases to trimming and J lost 3 bases, with 17 bases between them. This CDR3 is 15 amino acids long. The CDR3 here is CASIFLATGTDTQYF. DNA for the CDR3: TGTGCCAGCATTTTCCTAGCCACCGGGACAGATACGCAGTATTTT.

V gene TRBV6-5 combines with J gene TRBJ2-1; a possible D gene is TRBD1 (5 bases). V lost 6 bases to trimming and J lost 10 bases, with 16 bases between them. CDR3 length: 13 residues. CDR1 and CDR2 from the germline V gene are MNHEY and SVGAGI. CDR3: CASRSRQGFEQFF. CDR3 in DNA: TGTGCCAGCAGATCGCGCCAGGGATTCGAGCAGTTCTTC.

This rearrangement joins TRBV2 to TRBJ1-5; D uncertain. The CDR3 totals 13 residues. Trimming removed 6 bases from V and 9 bases from J, with 15 bases in between. CDR1 and CDR2 (germline): SNHLY, FYNNEI. CDR3 sequence (DNA): TGTGCCAGCAGCGAGGGTCCTCCGGCGCCCCAGCATTTT. This gives the protein CASSEGPPAPQHF.

The rearrangement uses TRBV6-2 or TRBV6-3 and TRBJ1-1; the match to TRBD1 covers 8 bases. CDR1 is MNHEY, CDR2 SVGEGT, per germline. The V gene end was trimmed by 3 bases and the J gene end by 5 bases; junction bases not matched to a gene: 11. This CDR3 spans 16 amino acids. CDR3 in DNA: TGTGCCAGCAGTTATCGGATACAGGGGGTGATGACTGAAGCTTTCTTT. This sequence encodes CASSYRIQGVMTEAFF.

The chain uses TRBV6-5 and TRBJ1-2; TRBD1 matches at 9 bases. After removal of 2 bases from V and 6 bases from J, the junction contained 4 bases not matched to a gene. Germline CDR1 and CDR2: MNHEY and SVGAGI. The CDR3 loop spans 14 amino acids. CDR3: CASSYGDRVDGYTF. Here the CDR3 DNA reads TGTGCCAGCAGTTACGGGGACAGGGTTGATGGCTACACCTTC.